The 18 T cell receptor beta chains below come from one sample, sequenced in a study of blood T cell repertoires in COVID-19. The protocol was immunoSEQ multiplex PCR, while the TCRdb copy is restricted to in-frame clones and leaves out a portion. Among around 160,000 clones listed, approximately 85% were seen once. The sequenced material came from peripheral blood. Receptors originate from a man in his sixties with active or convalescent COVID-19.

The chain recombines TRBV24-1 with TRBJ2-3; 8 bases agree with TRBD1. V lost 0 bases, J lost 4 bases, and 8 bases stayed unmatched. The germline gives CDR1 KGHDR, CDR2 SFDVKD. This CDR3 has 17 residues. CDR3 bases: TGTGCCACCAGTGATTTGTACGGACAGGGAACGGCAGATACGCAGTATTTT. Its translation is CATSDLYGQGTADTQYF.

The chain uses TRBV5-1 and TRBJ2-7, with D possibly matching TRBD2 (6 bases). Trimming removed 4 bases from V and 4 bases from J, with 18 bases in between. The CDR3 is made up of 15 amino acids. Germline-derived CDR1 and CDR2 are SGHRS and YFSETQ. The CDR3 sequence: CASSPGGAGLYEQYF. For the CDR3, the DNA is TGCGCCAGCAGCCCTGGCGGGGCGGGCCTTTACGAGCAGTACTTC. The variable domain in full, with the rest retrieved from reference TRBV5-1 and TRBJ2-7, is KAGVTQTPRYLIKTRGQQVTLSCSPISGHRSVSWYQQTPGQGLQFLFEYFSETQRNKGNFPGRFSGRQFSNSRSEMNVSTLELGDSALYLCASSPGGAGLYEQYFGPGTRLTVT.

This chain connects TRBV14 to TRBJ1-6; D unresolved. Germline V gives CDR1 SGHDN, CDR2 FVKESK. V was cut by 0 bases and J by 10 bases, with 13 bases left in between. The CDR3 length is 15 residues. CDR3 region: CASSQDGGNISPLHF. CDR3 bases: TGTGCCAGCAGCCAAGACGGCGGGAACATCTCACCCCTCCACTTT.

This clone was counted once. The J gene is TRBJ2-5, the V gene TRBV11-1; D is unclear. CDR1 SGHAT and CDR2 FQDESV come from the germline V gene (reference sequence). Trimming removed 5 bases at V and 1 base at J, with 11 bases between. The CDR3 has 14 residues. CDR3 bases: TGTGCCAGCAGCCAGGCCCCGTCCCAAGAGACCCAGTACTTC. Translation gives CASSQAPSQETQYF.

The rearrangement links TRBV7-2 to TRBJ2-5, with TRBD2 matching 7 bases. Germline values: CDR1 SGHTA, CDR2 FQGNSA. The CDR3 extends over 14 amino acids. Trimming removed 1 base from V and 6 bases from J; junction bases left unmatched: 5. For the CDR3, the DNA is TGTGCCAGCAGCTTAGGACTAGCTGGGCAGACCCAGTACTTC. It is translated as CASSLGLAGQTQYF.

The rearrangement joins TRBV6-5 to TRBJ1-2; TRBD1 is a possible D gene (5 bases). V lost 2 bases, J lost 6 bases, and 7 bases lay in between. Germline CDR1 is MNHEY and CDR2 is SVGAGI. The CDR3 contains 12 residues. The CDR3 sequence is CASSYVGDGYTF. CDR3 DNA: TGTGCCAGCAGTTACGTAGGGGATGGCTACACCTTC.

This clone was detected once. The CDR3 bases are TGTGCCAGCAGCTTATTCCGGGTCTCTGGAAACACCATATATTTT. Protein product: CASSLFRVSGNTIYF. The gene calls are TRBV11-2 and TRBJ1-3; D is unclear. The CDR3 extends over 15 amino acids. Between the trimmed V and J ends, which lost 2 bases and 0 bases, there was a span of 8 bases. Germline assignment: CDR1 SGHAT and CDR2 FQNNGV. Complete variable domain (other parts from reference TRBV11-2 and TRBJ1-3): EAGVAQSPRYKIIEKRQSVAFWCNPISGHATLYWYQQILGQGPKLLIQFQNNGVVDDSQLPKDRFSAERLKGVDSTLKIQPAKLEDSAVYLCASSLFRVSGNTIYFGEGSWLTVV.

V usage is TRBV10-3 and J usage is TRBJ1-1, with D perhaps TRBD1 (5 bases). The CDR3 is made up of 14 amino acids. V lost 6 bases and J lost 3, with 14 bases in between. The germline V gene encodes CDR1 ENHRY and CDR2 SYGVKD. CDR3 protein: CAISDRGTDTEAFF. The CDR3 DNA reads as TGTGCCATCAGCGACCGGGGGACCGACACTGAAGCTTTCTTT.

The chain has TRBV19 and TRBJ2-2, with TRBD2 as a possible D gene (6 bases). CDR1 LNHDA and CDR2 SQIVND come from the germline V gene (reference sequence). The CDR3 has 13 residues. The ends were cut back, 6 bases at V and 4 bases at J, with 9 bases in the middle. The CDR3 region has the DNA TGTGCCAGTAGCGGGAGAGTCACCGGGGAGCTGTTTTTT. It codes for CASSGRVTGELFF.

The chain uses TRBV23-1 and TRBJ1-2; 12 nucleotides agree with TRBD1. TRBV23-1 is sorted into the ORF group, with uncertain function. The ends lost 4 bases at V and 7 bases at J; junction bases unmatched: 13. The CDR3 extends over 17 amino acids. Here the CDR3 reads CASSRPDPGTGGCGYTF. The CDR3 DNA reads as TGCGCCAGCAGTCGTCCGGATCCCGGGACAGGGGGCTGTGGCTACACCTTC.

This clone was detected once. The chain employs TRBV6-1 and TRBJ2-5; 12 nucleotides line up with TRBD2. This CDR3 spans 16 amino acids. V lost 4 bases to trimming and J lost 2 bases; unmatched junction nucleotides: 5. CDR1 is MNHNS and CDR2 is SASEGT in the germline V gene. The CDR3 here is CASSGLAGGQQETQYF. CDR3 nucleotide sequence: TGTGCCAGCAGTGGCCTAGCGGGGGGGCAACAAGAGACCCAGTACTTC.

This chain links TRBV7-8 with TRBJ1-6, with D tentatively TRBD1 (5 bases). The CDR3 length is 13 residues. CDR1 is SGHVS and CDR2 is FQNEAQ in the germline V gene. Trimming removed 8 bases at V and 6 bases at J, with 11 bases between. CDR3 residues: CASGTGGNSPLHF. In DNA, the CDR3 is TGTGCCAGCGGTACGGGGGGTAATTCACCCCTCCACTTT.

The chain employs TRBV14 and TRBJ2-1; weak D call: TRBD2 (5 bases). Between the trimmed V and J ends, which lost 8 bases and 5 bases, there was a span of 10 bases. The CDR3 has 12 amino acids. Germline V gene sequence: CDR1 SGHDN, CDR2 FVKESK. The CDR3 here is CASGRGHNEQFF. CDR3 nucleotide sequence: TGTGCCAGCGGACGGGGTCACAATGAGCAGTTCTTC.

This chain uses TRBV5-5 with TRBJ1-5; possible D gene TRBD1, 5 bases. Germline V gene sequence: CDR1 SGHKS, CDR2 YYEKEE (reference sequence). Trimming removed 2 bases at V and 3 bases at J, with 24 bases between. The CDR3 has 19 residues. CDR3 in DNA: TGTGCCAGCAGCTTCGAGGCGGGGGTCGCGGGTGGGTACAATCAGCCCCAGCATTTT. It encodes CASSFEAGVAGGYNQPQHF. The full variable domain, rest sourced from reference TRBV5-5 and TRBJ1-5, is DAGVTQSPTHLIKTRGQQVTLRCSPISGHKSVSWYQQVLGQGPQFIFQYYEKEERGRGNFPDRFSARQFPNYSSELNVNALLLGDSALYLCASSFEAGVAGGYNQPQHFGDGTRLSIL.

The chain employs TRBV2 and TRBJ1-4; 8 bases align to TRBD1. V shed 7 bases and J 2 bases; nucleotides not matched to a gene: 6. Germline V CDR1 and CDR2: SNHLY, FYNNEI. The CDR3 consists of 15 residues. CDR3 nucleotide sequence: TGTGCCAGCAAAGGACAGGGTAGCACTAATGAAAAACTGTTTTTT. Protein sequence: CASKGQGSTNEKLFF.

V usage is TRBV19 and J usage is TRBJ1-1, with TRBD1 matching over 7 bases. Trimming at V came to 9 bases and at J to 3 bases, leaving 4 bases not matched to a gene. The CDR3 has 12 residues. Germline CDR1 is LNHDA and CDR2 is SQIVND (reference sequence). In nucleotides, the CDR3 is TGTGCCAGCCGGGACAGAGACACTGAAGCTTTCTTT. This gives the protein CASRDRDTEAFF.

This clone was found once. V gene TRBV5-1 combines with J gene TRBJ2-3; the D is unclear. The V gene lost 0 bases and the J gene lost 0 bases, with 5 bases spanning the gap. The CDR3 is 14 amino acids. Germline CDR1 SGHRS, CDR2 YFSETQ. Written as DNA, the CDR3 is TGCGCCAGCAGCTTGGTAGTGAGCACAGATACGCAGTATTTT. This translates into CASSLVVSTDTQYF.

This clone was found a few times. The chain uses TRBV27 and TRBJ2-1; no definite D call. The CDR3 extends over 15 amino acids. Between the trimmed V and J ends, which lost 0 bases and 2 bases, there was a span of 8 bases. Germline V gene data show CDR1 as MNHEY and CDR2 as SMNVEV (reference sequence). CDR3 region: CASSLSSPTYNEQFF. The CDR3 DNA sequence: TGTGCCAGCAGTTTATCTAGCCCGACCTACAATGAGCAGTTCTTC.